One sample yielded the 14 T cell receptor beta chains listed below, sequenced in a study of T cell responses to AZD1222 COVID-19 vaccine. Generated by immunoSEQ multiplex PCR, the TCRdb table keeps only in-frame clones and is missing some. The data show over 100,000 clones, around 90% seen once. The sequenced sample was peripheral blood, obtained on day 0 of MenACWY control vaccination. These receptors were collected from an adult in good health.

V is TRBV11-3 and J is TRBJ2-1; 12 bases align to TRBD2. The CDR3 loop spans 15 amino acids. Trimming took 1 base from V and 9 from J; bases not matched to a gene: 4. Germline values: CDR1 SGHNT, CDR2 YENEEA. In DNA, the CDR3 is TGTGCCAGCAGCTTAGGACTAGCGGGGGCCCCTGAGCAGTTCTTC. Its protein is CASSLGLAGAPEQFF.

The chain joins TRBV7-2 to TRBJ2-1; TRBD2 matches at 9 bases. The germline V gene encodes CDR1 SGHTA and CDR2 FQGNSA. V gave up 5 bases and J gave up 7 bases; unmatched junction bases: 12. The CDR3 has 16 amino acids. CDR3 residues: CASSTERGLAINEQFF. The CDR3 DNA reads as TGTGCCAGCAGCACCGAGAGAGGACTAGCGATTAATGAGCAGTTCTTC.

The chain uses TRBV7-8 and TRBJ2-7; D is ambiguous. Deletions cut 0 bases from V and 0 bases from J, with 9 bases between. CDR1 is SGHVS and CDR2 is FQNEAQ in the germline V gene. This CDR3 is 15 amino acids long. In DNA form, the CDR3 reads TGTGCCAGCAGCTTAGCAGGGTGGGGCTCCTACGAGCAGTACTTC. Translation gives CASSLAGWGSYEQYF.

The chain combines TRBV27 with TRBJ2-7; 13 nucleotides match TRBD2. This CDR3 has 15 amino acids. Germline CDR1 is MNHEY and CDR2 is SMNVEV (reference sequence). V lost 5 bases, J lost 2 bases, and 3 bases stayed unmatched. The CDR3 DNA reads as TGTGCCAGCAGTCGGGGACTAGCGGGAACCTACGAGCAGTACTTC. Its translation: CASSRGLAGTYEQYF.

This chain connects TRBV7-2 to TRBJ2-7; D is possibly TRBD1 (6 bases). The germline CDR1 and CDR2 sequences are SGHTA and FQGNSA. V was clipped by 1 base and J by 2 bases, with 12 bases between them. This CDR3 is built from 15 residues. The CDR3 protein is CASSLGPGVTYEQYF. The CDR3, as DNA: TGTGCCAGCAGCTTAGGCCCAGGGGTAACCTACGAGCAGTACTTC.

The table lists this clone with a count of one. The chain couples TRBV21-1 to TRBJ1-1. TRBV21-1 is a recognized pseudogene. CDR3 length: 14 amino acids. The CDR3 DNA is TGTGCCAGCAGCATCACCCTTAGGAACACTGAAGCTTTCTTT. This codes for CASSITLRNTEAFF.

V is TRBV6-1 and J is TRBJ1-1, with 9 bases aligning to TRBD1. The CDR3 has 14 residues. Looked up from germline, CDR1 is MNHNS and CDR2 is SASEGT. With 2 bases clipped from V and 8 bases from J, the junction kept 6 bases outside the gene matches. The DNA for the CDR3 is TGTGCCAGCAGTGAACTTGGTACAGGGGGCGAAGCTTTCTTT. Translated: CASSELGTGGEAFF.

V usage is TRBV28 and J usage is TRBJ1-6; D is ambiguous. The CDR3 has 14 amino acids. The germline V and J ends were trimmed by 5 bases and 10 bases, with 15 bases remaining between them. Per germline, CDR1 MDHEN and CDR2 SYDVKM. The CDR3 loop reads CASSTPGLWSPLHF. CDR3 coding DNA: TGTGCCAGCAGTACACCCGGTTTGTGGTCACCCCTCCACTTT.

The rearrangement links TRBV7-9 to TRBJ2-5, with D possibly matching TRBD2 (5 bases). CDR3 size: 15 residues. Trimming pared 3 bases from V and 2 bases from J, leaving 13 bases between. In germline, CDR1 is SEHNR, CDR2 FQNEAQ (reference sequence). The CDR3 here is CASSFPADQQETQYF. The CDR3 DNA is TGTGCCAGCAGCTTTCCAGCGGATCAACAAGAGACCCAGTACTTC. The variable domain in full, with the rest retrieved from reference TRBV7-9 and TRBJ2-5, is DTGVSQNPRHKITKRGQNVTFRCDPISEHNRLYWYRQTLGQGPEFLTYFQNEAQLEKSRLLSDRFSAERPKGSFSTLEIQRTEQGDSAMYLCASSFPADQQETQYFGPGTRLLVL.

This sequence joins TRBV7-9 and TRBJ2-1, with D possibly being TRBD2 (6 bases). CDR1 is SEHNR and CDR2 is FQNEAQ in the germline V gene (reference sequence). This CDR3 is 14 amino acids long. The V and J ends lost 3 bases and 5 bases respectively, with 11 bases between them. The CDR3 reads CASSFAGFNNEQFF. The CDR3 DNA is TGTGCCAGCAGCTTTGCGGGATTCAACAATGAGCAGTTCTTC.

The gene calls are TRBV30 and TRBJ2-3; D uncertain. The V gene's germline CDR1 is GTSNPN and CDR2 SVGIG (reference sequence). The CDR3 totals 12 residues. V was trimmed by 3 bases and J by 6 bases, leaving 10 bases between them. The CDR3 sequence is CAWSPRVDTQYF. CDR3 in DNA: TGTGCCTGGAGCCCTAGAGTGGATACGCAGTATTTT.

The CDR3 region is CASSTEGGTEAFF. CDR3 sequence (DNA): TGTGCCAGCAGTACCGAGGGGGGCACTGAAGCTTTCTTT. The rearrangement links TRBV6-5 to TRBJ1-1; TRBD1 might be the D (6 bases). Per germline, CDR1 MNHEY and CDR2 SVGAGI. Trimming took off 5 bases at V and 4 bases at J, with 11 bases between the two ends. The CDR3 consists of 13 residues.

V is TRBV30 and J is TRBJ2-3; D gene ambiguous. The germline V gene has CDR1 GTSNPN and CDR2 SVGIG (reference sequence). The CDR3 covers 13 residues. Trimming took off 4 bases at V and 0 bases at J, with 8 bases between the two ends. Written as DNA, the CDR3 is TGTGCCTGGACCGTTATTAGCACAGATACGCAGTATTTT. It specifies CAWTVISTDTQYF.

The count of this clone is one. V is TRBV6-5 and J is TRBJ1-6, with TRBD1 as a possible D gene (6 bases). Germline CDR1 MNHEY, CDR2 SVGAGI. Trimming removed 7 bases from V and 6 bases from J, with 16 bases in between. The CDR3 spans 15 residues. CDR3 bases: TGTGCCAGCAACCTACAGGGCTACGGTAATTCACCCCTCCACTTT. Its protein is CASNLQGYGNSPLHF.